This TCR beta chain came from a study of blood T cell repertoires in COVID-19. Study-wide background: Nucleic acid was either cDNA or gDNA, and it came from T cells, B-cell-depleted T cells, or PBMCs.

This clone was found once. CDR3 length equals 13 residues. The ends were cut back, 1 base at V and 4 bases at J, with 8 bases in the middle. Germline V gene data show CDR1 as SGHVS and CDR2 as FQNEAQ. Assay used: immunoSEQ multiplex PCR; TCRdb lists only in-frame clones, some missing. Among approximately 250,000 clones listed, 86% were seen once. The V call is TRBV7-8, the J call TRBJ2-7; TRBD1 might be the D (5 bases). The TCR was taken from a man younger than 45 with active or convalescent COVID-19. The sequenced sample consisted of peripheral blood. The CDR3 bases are TGTGCCAGCAGCTTAGTAGCAGGGTACGAGCAGTACTTC. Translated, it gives CASSLVAGYEQYF.